A single sample is the source of the 7 T cell receptor beta chains below, sequenced in a study of Graves' ophthalmopathy and Graves' hyperthyroidism. RNA transcripts served as template for amplifying TCR beta CDR3 sequences. The authors performed first-round RT-PCR with HTBI primers and then a second-round multiplex PCR. TCRdb fed the multiplex PCR reads into MiXCR, producing one record per CDR3 protein. The sample includes about 700,000 distinct CDR3 sequences, roughly 40% of them seen just once. Sequences were obtained from peripheral blood. Receptors originate from an adult man with Graves' ophthalmopathy.

On this clonotype itself: This clone may be a read error of a much larger clone one base away. The rearrangement joins TRBV25-1 to TRBJ2-7; D is unclear. Germline lookup yields CDR1 MGHDK and CDR2 SYGVNS. The CDR3 sequence is 12 residues long. V was clipped by 4 bases and J by 12 bases, with 16 bases between them. CDR3 DNA: TGTGCCAGCAGTGGATTGTGGGGTAGTCCGTACTTC. Translation gives CASSGLWGSPYF.

This clonotype was seen just once. A much bigger clone sits one base away, suggesting this may be a read error. The genes are TRBV11-2 and TRBJ2-1, with TRBD1 matching 11 bases. The CDR3 contains 14 residues. Germline CDR1 SGHAT, CDR2 FQNNGV. Losses at the gene ends were 6 bases for V and 10 bases for J; bases not matched to a gene: 8. For the CDR3, the DNA is TGTGCCAGCAGGTGGACAGGGGGCGTCTACGAGCAGTTCTTC. Encoded protein: CASRWTGGVYEQFF.

This clonotype was picked up many times. The J gene is TRBJ1-4, the V gene TRBV7-2; tentatively, D is TRBD1 (6 bases). This CDR3 region has 13 residues. Trimming removed 5 bases from V and 12 bases from J, with 16 bases in between. Per germline, CDR1 SGHTA and CDR2 FQGNSA. CDR3 loop: CASSPTDRKELFF. DNA of the CDR3: TGTGCCAGCAGCCCCACCGACAGGAAGGAACTGTTTTTT. Full variable domain (missing parts from reference TRBV7-2 and TRBJ1-4): GAGVSQSPSNKVTEKGKDVELRCDPISGHTALYWYRQSLGQGLEFLIYFQGNSAPDKSGLPSDRFSAERTGGSVSTLTIQRTQQEDSAVYLCASSPTDRKELFFGSGTQLSVL.

There are many counts of this clonotype. The gene calls are TRBV20-1 and TRBJ2-5; no firm D call. This CDR3 spans 11 amino acids. The germline V gene encodes CDR1 DFQATT and CDR2 SNEGSKA (reference sequence). V gave up 3 bases and J gave up 4 bases, with 6 bases separating them. The CDR3 DNA is TGCAGTGCTAGTGGTCTAGAGACCCAGTACTTC. Amino acids: CSASGLETQYF.

This clonotype was counted many times. V usage is TRBV9 and J usage is TRBJ2-5; maybe TRBD2 (6 bases). CDR1 and CDR2 from the germline V gene are SGDLS and YYNGEE. Trimming removed 0 bases at V and 4 bases at J, with 13 bases between. The CDR3 spans 15 residues. The CDR3 sequence: CASSVEAGQGETQYF. The DNA for the CDR3 is TGTGCCAGCAGCGTAGAGGCGGGGCAGGGAGAGACCCAGTACTTC.

The chain has TRBV7-9 and TRBJ1-2; 7 nucleotides agree with TRBD1. The CDR3 length is 14 residues. Germline V gene sequence: CDR1 SEHNR, CDR2 FQNEAQ (reference sequence). The V and J ends lost 5 bases and 8 bases, in that order; junction bases with no gene match: 11. CDR3 amino acids: CASSQSTGTNGYTF. The CDR3 nucleotides are TGTGCCAGCAGCCAATCGACAGGGACGAACGGCTACACCTTC.

This chain connects TRBV2 to TRBJ2-7; D is perhaps TRBD2 (6 bases). The length of the CDR3 is 14 residues. Germline V CDR1 and CDR2: SNHLY, FYNNEI. Trimming removed 4 bases from V and 4 bases from J, with 14 bases in between. This CDR3 is CASSGVGRGYEQYF. CDR3 nucleotides: TGTGCCAGCAGTGGCGTGGGACGGGGGTACGAGCAGTACTTC.